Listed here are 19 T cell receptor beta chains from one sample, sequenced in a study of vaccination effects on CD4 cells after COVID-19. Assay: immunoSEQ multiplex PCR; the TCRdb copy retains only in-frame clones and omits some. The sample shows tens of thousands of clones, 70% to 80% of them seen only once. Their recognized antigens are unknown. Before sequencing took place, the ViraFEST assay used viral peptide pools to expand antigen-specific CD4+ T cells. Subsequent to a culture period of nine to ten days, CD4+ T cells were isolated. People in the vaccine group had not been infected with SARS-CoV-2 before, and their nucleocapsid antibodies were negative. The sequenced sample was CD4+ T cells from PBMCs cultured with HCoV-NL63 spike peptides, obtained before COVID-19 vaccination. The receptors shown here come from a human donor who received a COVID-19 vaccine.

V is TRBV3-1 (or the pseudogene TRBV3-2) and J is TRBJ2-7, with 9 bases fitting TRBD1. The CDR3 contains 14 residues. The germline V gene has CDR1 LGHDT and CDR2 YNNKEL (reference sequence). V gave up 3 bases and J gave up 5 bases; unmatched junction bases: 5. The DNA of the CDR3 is TGTGCCAGCAGCCAGTCGGACAGGGGAGACGAGCAGTACGTC. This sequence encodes CASSQSDRGDEQYV.

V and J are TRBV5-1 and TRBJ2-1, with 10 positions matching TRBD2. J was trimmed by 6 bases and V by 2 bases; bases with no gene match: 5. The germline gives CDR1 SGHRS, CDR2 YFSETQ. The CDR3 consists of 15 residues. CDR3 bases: TGCGCCAGCAGCTTCAATCTAGCGGGGGTCAATGAGCAGTTCTTC. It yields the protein CASSFNLAGVNEQFF. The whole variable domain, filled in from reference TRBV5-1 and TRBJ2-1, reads KAGVTQTPRYLIKTRGQQVTLSCSPISGHRSVSWYQQTPGQGLQFLFEYFSETQRNKGNFPGRFSGRQFSNSRSEMNVSTLELGDSALYLCASSFNLAGVNEQFFGPGTRLTVL.

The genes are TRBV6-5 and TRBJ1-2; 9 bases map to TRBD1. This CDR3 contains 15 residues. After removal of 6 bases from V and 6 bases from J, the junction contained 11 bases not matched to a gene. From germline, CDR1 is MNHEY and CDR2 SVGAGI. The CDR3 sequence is CASRPQGAQADGYTF. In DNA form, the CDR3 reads TGTGCCAGCAGACCACAGGGGGCGCAAGCCGATGGCTACACCTTC.

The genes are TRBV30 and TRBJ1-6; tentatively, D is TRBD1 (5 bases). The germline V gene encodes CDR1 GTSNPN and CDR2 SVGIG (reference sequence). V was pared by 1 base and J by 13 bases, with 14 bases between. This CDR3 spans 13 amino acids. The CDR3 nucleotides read TGTGCCTGGAGTGGGCAGGGATCGGCGCCCCTCCACTTT. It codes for CAWSGQGSAPLHF. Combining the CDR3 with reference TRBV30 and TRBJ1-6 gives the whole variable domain SQTIHQWPATLVQPVGSPLSLECTVEGTSNPNLYWYRQAAGRGLQLLFYSVGIGQISSEVPQNLSASRPQDRQFILSSKKLLLSDSGFYLCAWSGQGSAPLHFGNGTRLTVT.

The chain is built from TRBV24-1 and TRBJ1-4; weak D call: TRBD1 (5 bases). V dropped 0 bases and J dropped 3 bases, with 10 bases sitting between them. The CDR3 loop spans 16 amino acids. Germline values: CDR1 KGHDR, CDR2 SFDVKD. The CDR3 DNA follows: TGTGCCACCAGTGATTTGCAATGGGGACCTAATGAAAAACTGTTTTTT. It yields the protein CATSDLQWGPNEKLFF.

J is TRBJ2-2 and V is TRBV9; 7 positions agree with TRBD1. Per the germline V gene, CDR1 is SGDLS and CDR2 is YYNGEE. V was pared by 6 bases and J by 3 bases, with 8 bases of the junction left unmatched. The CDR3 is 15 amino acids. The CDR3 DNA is TGTGCCAGCAACAAGGGGGCGAAGGACACCGGGGAGCTGTTTTTT. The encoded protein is CASNKGAKDTGELFF.

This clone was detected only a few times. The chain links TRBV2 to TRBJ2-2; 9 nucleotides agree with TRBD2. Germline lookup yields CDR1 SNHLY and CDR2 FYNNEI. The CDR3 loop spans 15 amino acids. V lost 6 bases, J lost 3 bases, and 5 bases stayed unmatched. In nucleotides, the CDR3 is TGTGCCAGCAGGGGGACTAGCAAGTACACCGGGGAGCTGTTTTTT. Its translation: CASRGTSKYTGELFF.

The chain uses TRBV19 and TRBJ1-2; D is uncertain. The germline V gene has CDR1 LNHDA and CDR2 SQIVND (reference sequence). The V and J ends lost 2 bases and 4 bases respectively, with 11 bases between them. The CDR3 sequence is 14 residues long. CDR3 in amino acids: CASSISRGPYGYTF. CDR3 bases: TGTGCCAGTAGTATAAGTCGCGGCCCCTATGGCTACACCTTC.

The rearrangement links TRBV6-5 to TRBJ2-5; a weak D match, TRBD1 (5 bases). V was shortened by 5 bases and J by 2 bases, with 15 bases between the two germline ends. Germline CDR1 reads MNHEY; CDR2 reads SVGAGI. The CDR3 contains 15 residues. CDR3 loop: CASSTGHNLQETQYF. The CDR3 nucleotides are TGTGCCAGCAGTACCGGACATAACCTGCAAGAGACCCAGTACTTC.

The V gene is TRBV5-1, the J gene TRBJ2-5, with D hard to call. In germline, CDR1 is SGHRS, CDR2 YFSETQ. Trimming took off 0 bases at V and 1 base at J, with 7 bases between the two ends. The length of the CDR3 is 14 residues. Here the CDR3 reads CASSLGASQETQYF. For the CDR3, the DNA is TGCGCCAGCAGCTTGGGAGCCTCCCAAGAGACCCAGTACTTC.

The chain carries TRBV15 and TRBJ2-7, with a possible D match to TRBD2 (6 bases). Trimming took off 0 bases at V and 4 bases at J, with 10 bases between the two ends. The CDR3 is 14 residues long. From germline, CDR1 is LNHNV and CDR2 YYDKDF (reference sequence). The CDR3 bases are TGTGCCACCAGCAGAGAGGGGGGAGTATACGAGCAGTACGTC. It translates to CATSREGGVYEQYV.

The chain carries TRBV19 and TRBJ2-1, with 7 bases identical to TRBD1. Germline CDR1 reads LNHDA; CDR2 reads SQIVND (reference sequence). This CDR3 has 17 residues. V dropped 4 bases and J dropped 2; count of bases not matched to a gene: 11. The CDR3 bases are TGTGCCAGTAGTACCCATTCGACAGGGAACCCCTACAATGAGCAGTTCTTC. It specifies CASSTHSTGNPYNEQFF.

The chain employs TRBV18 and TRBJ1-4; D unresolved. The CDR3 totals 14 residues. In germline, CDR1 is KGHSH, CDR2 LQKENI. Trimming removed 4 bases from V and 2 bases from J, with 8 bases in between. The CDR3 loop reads CASSLTNTNEKLFF. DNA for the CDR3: TGTGCCAGCTCACTCACAAATACTAATGAAAAACTGTTTTTT.

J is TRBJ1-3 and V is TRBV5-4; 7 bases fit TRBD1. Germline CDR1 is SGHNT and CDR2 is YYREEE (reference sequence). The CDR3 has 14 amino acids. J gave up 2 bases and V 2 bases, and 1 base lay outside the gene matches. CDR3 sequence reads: CASSLQGTGNTIYF. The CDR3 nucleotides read TGTGCCAGCAGCTTACAGGGGACTGGAAACACCATATATTTT.

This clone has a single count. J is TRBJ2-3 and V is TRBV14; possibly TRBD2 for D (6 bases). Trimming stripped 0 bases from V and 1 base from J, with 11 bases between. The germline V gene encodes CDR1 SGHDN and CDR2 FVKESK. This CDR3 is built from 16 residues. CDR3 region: CASSQDGPGGTDTQYF. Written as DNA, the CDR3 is TGTGCCAGCAGCCAAGATGGGCCGGGGGGCACAGATACGCAGTATTTT.

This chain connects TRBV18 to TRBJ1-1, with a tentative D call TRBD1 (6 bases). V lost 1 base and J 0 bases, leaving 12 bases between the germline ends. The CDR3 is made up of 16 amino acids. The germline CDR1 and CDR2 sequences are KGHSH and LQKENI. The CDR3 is CASSPLLTGLNTEAFF. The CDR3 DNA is TGTGCCAGCTCACCACTGTTGACAGGACTGAACACTGAAGCTTTCTTT.

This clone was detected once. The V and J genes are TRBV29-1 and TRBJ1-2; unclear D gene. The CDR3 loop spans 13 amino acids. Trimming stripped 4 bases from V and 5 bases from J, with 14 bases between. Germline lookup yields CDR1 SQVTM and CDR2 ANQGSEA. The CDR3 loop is CSVVEGLGYGYTF. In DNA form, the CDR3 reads TGCAGCGTTGTTGAGGGCTTAGGGTATGGCTACACCTTC.

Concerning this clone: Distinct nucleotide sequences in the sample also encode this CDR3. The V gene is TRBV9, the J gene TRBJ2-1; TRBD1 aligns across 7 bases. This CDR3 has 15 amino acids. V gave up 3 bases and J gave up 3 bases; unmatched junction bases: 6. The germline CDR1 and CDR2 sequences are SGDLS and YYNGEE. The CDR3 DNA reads TGTGCCAGCAGCGCCTCAGGGGGAAGCTACAATGAGCAGTTCTTC. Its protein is CASSASGGSYNEQFF.

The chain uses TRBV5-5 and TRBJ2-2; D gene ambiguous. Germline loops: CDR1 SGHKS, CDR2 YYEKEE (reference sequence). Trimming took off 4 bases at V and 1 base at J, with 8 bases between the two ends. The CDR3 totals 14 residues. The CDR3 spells CASSQAQNTGELFF. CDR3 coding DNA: TGTGCCAGCAGCCAAGCACAGAACACCGGGGAGCTGTTTTTT.